This T cell receptor beta chain originates from a study of blood T cells in healthy people across ages. A J-beta primer mix and a sample-barcoded 5' primer were used in a second PCR of roughly 6 to 11 cycles. Via MiXCR, TCRdb re-called the 5' RACE reads, giving one row per CDR3 protein. Among around 2 million distinct CDR3 sequences listed, roughly two fifths were seen once. This CDR3 comprises 17 residues. The junction had 8 bases not matched to a gene; V was cut back by 2 bases and J by 2 bases. Per germline, CDR1 MNHNY and CDR2 SVGAGI (reference sequence). This clonotype originated in a human donor in good health. The chain recombines TRBV6-6 with TRBJ2-5; 10 positions match TRBD2. The specimen sequenced was blood. CDR3 loop: CASSYDVPSGRQETQYF. The CDR3, as DNA: TGTGCCAGCAGTTACGATGTACCTAGCGGGAGACAAGAGACCCAGTACTTC.